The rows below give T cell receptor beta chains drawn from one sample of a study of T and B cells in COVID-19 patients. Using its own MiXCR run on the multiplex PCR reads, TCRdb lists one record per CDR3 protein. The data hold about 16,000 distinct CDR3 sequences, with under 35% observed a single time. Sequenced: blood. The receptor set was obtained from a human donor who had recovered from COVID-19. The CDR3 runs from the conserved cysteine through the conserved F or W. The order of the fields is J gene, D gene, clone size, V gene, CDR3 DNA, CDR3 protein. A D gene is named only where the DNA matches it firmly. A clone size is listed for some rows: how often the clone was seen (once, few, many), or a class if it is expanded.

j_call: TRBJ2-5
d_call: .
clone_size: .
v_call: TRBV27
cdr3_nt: TGTGCCAGCAGTTTTAGACGGACTCAAGAGACCCAGTACTTC
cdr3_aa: CASSFRRTQETQYF

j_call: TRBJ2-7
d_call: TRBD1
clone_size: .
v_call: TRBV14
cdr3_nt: TGTGCCAGCAGCCCCTGGGGGGGACAGGGGGCTAGTGAGCAGTACTTC
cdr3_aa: CASSPWGGQGASEQYF

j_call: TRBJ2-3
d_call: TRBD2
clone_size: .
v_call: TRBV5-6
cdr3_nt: TGTGCCAGCAGCTTTCTAGCGGGGAGCACAGATACGCAGTATTTT
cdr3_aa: CASSFLAGSTDTQYF

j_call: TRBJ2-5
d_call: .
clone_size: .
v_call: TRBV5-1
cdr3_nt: TGCGCCAGCAGCTTGGAAGAGACCCAGTACTTC
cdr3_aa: CASSLEETQYF

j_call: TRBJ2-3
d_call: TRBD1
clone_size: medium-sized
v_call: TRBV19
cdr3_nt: TGTGCCAGTAGTAAGCGAGGACAGGGCACAGATACGCAGTATTTT
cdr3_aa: CASSKRGQGTDTQYF

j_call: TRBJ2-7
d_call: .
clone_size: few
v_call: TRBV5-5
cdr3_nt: TGTGCCAGCAGCTTCATTCAGGGCTCCTACGAGCAGTACTTC
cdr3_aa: CASSFIQGSYEQYF

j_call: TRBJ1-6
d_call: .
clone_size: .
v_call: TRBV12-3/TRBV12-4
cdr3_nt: TGTGCCAGCAGTTCCGGGCTCCGGACGGCCCGTTCGCTCCTCCACTTT
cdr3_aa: CASSSGLRTARSLLHF

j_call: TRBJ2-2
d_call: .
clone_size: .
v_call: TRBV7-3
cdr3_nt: TGTGCCAGCAGCTTATCTCCGAGAGCCGCGGCCGGGGAGCTGTTTTTT
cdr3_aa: CASSLSPRAAAGELFF

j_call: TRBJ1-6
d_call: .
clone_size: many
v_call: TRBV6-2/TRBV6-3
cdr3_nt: TGTGCCACCTCGTATTCACCCCTCCACTTT
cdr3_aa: CATSYSPLHF

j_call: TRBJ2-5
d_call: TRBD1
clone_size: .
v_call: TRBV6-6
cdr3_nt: TGTGCCAGCAGTTCCTTAACCGGGACAGGGGGCTTGGAGACCCAGTACTTC
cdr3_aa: CASSSLTGTGGLETQYF

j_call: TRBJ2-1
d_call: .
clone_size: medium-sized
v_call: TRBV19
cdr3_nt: TGTGCCAGTAGTATTATACGTATGAGCTCCTACAATGAGCAGTTCTTC
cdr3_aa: CASSIIRMSSYNEQFF

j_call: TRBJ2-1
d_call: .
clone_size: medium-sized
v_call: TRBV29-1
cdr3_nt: TGCAGCGCCTCCCCGGGCGAAATGTACAATGAGCAGTTCTTC
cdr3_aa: CSASPGEMYNEQFF

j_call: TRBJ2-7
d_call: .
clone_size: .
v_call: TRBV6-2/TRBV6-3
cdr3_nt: TGTGCCAGCTCGAGAACGGGCTCCTACGAGCAGTACTTC
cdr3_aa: CASSRTGSYEQYF

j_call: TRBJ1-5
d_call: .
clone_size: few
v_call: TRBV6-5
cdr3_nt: TGTGCCAGCAGTTACTCGGCAGGGAATCAGCCCCAGCATTTT
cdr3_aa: CASSYSAGNQPQHF

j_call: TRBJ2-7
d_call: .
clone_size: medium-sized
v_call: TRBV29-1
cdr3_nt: TGCAGCGTTGAAACCGGGACGCCCTACGAGCAGTACTTC
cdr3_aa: CSVETGTPYEQYF

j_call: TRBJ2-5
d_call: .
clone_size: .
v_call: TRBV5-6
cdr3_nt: TGTGCCAGCAGCGGTCGGAGTTGGTACCAAGAGACCCAGTACTTC
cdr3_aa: CASSGRSWYQETQYF

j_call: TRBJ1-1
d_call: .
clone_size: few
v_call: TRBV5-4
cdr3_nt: TGTGCCAGCACCCCAAAGGGCGCTATGAACACTGAAGCTTTCTTT
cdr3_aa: CASTPKGAMNTEAFF

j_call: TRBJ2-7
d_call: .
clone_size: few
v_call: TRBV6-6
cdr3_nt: TGTGCCAGCAATGTTCAAGGGCTCTCCTACGAGCAGTACTTC
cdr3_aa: CASNVQGLSYEQYF

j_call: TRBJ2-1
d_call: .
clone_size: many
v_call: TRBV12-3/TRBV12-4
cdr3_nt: TGTGCCAGCATCCGAGGGTTTGGGGACAATGAGCAGTTCTTC
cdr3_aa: CASIRGFGDNEQFF

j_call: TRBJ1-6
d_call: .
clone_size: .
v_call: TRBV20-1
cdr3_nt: TGCAGTGCTAGAAGTGGTCAGAGCTCCTATAATTCACCCCTCCACTTT
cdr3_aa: CSARSGQSSYNSPLHF

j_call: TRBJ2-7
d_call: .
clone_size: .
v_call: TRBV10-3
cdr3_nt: TGTGCCACCTATAGCTCCTACGAGCAGTACTTC
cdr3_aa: CATYSSYEQYF

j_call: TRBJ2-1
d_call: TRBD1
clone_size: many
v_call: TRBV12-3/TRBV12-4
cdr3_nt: TGTGCCAGCAGTCCCCTAGGGGCAGGGGGTTACAATGAGCAGTTCTTC
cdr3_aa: CASSPLGAGGYNEQFF

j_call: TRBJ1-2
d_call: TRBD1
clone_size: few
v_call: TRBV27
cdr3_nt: TGTGCCAGCAGTCCTACTGCAGGGGGCGGCTATGGCTACACCTTC
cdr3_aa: CASSPTAGGGYGYTF

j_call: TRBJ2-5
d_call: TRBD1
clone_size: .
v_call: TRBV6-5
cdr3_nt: TGTGCCAGCAGACCGGGACAGGCGGACCAAGAGACCCAGTACTTC
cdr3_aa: CASRPGQADQETQYF

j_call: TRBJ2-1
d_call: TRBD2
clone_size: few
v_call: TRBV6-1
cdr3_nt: TGTGCCAGCAGTGAAGCCGTGGGACTAGCGGGGGGGGAGCAGTTCTTC
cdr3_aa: CASSEAVGLAGGEQFF

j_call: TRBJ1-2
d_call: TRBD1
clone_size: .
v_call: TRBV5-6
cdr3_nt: TGTGCCAGCAGCGTAGGACAGGGTCAACACTATGGCTACACCTTC
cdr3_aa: CASSVGQGQHYGYTF

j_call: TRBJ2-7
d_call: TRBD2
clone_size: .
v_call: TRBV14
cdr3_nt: TGTGCCAGCAGCCGAACTAGCGGGAGCTCCTACGAGCAGTACTTC
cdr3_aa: CASSRTSGSSYEQYF

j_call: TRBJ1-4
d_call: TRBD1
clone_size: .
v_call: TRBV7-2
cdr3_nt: TGTGCCAGCAGCCCCAGACAGGGGGCGGTTGAAAAACTGTTTTTT
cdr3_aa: CASSPRQGAVEKLFF

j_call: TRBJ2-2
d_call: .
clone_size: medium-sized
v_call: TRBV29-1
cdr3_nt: TGCAGCGTCCACAGGAACACCGGGGAGCTGTTTTTT
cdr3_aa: CSVHRNTGELFF

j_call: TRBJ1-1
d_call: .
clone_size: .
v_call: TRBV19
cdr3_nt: TGTGCCAGTAGTATAGATGAGGGGACGAACACTGAAGCTTTCTTT
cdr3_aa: CASSIDEGTNTEAFF

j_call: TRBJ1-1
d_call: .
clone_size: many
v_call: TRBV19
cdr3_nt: TGTGCCAGTAGTACCTCGTCCCGGTTGAACACTGAAGCTTTCTTT
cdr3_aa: CASSTSSRLNTEAFF

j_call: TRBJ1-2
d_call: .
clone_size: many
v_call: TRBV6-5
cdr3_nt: TGTGCCATCCGTGGTGGAGGGGGGTACGGCTACACCTTC
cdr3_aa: CAIRGGGGYGYTF

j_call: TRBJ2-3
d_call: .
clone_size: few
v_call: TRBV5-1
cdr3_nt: TGCGCCAGCAGCTTAGCTAGCACAGATACGCAGTATTTT
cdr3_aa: CASSLASTDTQYF

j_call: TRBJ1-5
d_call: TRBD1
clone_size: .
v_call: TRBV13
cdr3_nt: TGTGCAAGCAACTTAGCAGGGGGCGGCGAACCTAGAGATCAGCCCCAGCATTTT
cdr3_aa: CASNLAGGGEPRDQPQHF

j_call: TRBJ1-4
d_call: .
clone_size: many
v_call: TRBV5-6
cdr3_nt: TGTGCCAGCAGCCGGGGGACCGGGGAAAAACTGTTTTTT
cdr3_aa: CASSRGTGEKLFF

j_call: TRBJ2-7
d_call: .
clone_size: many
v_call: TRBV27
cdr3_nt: TGTGCCACCCTAGCCCCCAGGGGTATAGGCTACGAGCAGTACTTC
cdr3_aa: CATLAPRGIGYEQYF

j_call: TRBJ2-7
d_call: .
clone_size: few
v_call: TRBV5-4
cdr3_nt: TGTGCCAGCAGCGCGGAGATATACTACGAGCAGTACTTC
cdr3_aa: CASSAEIYYEQYF

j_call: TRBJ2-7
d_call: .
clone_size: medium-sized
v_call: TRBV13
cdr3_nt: TGTGCCAGCAGCCTCAGGACAATTCGCTACGAGCAGTACTTC
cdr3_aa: CASSLRTIRYEQYF

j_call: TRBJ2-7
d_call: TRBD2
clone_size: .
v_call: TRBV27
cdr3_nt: TGTGCCAGCAGTGCGCCCAAGGTAGCGGGAGGGGGGGAGCAGTACTTC
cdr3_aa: CASSAPKVAGGGEQYF

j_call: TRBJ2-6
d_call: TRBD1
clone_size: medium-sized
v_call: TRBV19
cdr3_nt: TGTGCCAGTAGCCGCGGGACAGGGGTTGGTGGGGCCAACGTCCTGACTTTC
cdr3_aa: CASSRGTGVGGANVLTF

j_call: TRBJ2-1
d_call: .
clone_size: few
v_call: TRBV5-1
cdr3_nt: TGCGCCAGCAGCTGGGAAGGGGACACCAATGAGCAGTTCTTC
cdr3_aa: CASSWEGDTNEQFF

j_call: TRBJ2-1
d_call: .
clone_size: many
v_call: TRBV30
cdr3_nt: TGTGCCTGGAGTGTAAGCCACAATGAGCAGTTCTTC
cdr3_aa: CAWSVSHNEQFF

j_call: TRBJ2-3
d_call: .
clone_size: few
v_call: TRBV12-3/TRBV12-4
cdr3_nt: TGTGCCAGCTCCTCATGGCTAGACACCACAGATACGCAGTATTTT
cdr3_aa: CASSSWLDTTDTQYF

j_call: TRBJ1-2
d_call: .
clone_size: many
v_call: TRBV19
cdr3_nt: TGTGCCAGTAATCGGCAGGCTCCCGCGGCCTACACCTTC
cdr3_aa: CASNRQAPAAYTF

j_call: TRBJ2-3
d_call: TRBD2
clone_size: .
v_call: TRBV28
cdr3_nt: TGTGCCAGCACCTCGGGACTAGCGGACACAGATACGCAGTATTTT
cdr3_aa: CASTSGLADTDTQYF

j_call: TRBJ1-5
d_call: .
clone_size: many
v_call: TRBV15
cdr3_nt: TGTGCCACCGGTGCTAGCAATCAGCCCCAGCATTTT
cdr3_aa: CATGASNQPQHF